This T cell receptor (beta chain) was observed in a study of shared clonotypes between healthy human individuals. The study, taken as a whole, reports: Against clonotypes common to all four donors, non-shared ones had lower generation probabilities. Estimated clonotype richness was generally higher in naive than memory subsets.

It was roughly 200 ng DNA, around 32,000 T cell genomes, that sorted-subset replicate PCRs used. Sequenced by immunoSEQ multiplex PCR; TCRdb stores in-frame clones only, minus some. The sample includes approximately 2,000,000 clones, about 90% seen only once; the top ten take about 0.41%. V lost 4 bases to trimming and J lost 6 bases; unmatched junction nucleotides: 2. Germline assignment: CDR1 MNHEY and CDR2 SVGAGI. The CDR3 runs 12 residues. Regarding this clone: Its antigen is currently unknown.

Free of recent acute infections or vaccinations, the donors were healthy HIV-negative adults. Sequencing was performed on naive CD4+ T cells from PBMCs. Sample subset: CD45RA+ positively selected. This TCR came from a man between 18 and 35 years old in good health. Some clones in this sample may be carry-over from other donors' samples. This chain connects TRBV6-5 to TRBJ2-7, with TRBD1 matching over 8 bases. CDR3 amino acids: CASSSGQGEQYF. The CDR3 DNA reads TGTGCCAGCAGTTCTGGACAGGGCGAGCAGTACTTC.